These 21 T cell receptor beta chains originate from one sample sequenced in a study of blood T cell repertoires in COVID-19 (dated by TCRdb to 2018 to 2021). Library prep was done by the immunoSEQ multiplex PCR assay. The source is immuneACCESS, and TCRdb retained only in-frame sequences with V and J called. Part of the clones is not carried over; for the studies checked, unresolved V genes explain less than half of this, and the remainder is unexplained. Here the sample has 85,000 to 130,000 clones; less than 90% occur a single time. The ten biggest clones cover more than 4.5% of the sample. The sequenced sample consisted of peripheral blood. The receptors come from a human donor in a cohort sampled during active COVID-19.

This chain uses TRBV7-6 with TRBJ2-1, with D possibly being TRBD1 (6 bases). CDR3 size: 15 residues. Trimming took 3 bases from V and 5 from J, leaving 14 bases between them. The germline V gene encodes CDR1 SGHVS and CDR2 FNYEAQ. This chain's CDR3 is CASSFLRTADNEQFF. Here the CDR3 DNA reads TGTGCCAGCAGCTTCCTTCGGACAGCTGACAATGAGCAGTTCTTC.

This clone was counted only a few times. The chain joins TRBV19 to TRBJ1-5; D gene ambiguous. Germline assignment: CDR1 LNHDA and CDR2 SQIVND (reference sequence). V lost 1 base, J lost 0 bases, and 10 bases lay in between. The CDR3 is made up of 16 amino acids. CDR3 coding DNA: TGTGCCAGTAGTATAGCGGGAGCCTATAGCAATCAGCCCCAGCATTTT. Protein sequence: CASSIAGAYSNQPQHF.

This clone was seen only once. The CDR3 loop is CASSFQGAGNEQFF. For the CDR3, the DNA is TGTGCCAGCAGCTTTCAGGGGGCAGGAAATGAGCAGTTCTTC. The chain couples TRBV11-2 to TRBJ2-1; 8 nucleotides match TRBD1. This CDR3 spans 14 amino acids. CDR1 is SGHAT and CDR2 is FQNNGV in the germline V gene. V was pared by 3 bases and J by 7 bases, with 5 bases of the junction left unmatched.

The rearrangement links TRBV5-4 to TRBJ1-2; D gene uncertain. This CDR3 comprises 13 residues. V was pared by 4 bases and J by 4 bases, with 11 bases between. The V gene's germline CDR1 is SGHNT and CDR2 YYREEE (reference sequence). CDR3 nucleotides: TGTGCCAGCAGCCCCGAGGGAACCTATGGCTACACCTTC. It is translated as CASSPEGTYGYTF.

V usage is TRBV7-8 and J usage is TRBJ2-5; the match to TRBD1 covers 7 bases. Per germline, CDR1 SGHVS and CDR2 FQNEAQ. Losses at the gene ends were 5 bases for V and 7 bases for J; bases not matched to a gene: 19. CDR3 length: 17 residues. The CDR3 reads CASSPRPVTGTRGTQYF. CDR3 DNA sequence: TGTGCCAGCAGCCCCCGACCAGTGACAGGGACAAGAGGGACCCAGTACTTC.

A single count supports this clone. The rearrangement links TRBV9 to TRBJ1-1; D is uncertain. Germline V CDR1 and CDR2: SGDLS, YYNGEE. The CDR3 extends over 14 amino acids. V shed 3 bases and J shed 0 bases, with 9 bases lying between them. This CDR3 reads CASSAVVMNTEAFF. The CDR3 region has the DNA TGTGCCAGCAGCGCCGTCGTTATGAACACTGAAGCTTTCTTT.

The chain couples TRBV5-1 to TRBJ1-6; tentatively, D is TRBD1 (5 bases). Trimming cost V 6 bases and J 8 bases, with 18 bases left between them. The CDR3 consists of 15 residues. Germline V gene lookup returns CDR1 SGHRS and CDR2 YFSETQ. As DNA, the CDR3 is TGCGCCAGCACCTCGACAGCATCAGGTGATTCACCCCTCCACTTT. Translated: CASTSTASGDSPLHF.

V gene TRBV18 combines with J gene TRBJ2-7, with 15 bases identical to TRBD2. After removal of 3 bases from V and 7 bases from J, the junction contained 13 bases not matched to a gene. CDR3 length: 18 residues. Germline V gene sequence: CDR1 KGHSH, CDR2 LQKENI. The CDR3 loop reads CASSPGGLAGGSSREQYF. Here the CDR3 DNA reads TGTGCCAGCTCACCCGGGGGACTAGCGGGAGGCTCATCGAGGGAGCAGTACTTC.

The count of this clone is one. CDR3 amino acids: CASSLGDRGQYEQYF. CDR3 in DNA: TGTGCCAGCAGCTTGGGGGACAGGGGTCAATACGAGCAGTACTTC. V and J are TRBV5-4 and TRBJ2-7; TRBD1 agrees at 10 bases. V shed 0 bases, J shed 4 bases, and the junction held 4 bases outside the gene matches. This CDR3 has 15 residues. Germline values: CDR1 SGHNT, CDR2 YYREEE (reference sequence). Variable domain in full (rest from reference TRBV5-4 and TRBJ2-7): ETGVTQSPTHLIKTRGQQVTLRCSSQSGHNTVSWYQQALGQGPQFIFQYYREEENGRGNFPPRFSGLQFPNYSSELNVNALELDDSALYLCASSLGDRGQYEQYFGPGTRLTVT.

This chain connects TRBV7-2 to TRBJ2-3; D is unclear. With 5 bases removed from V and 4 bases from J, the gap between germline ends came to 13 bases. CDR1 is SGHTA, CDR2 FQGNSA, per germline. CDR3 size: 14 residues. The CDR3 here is CASSPKGESDTQYF. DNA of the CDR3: TGTGCCAGCAGCCCGAAAGGAGAGTCAGATACGCAGTATTTT.

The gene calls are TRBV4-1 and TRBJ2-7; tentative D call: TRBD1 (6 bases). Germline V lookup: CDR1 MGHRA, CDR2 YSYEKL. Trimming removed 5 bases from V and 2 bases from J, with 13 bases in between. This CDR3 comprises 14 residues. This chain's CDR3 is CASSWSAGAYEQYF. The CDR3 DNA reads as TGCGCCAGCAGCTGGTCGGCAGGGGCCTACGAGCAGTACTTC.

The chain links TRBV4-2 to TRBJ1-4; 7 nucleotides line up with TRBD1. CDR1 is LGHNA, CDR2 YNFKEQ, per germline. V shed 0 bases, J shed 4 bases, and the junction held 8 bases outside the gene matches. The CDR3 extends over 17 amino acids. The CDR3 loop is CASSQDGQGEVNEKLFF. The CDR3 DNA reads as TGTGCCAGCAGCCAAGATGGGCAGGGGGAGGTTAATGAAAAACTGTTTTTT.

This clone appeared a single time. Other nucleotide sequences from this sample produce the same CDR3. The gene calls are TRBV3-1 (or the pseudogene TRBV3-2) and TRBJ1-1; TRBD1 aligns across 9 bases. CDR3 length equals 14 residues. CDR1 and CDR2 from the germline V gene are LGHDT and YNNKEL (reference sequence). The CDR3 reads CASRHRGLNTEAFF. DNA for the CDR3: TGTGCTAGCCGACACAGGGGGCTGAACACTGAAGCTTTCTTT.

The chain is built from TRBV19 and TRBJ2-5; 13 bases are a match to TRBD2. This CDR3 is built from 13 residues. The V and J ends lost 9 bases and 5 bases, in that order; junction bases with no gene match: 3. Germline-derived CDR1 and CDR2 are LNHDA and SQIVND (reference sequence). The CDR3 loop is CASSTSGGETQYF. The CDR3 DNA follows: TGTGCCAGCTCGACTAGCGGGGGGGAGACCCAGTACTTC.

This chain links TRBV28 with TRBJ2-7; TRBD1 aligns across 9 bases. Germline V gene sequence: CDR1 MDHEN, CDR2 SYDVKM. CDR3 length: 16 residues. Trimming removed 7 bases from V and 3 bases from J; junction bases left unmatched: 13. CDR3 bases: TGTGCCAGCACCCAAGCCGGGACAGGGCACTTCTACGAGCAGTACTTC. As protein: CASTQAGTGHFYEQYF.

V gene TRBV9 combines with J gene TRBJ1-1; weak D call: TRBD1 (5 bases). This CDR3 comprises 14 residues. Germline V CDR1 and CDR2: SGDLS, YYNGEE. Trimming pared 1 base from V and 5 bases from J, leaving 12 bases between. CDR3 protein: CASSVYQGGTEAFF. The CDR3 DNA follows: TGTGCCAGCAGCGTATATCAGGGAGGAACTGAAGCTTTCTTT.

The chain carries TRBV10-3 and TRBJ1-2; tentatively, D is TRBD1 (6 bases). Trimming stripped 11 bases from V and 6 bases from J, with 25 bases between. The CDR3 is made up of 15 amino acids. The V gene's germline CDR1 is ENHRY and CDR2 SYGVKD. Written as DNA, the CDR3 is TGTGCCGCCCAAGGTGGGGGCAACAGACATCATGGCTACACCTTC. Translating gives CAAQGGGNRHHGYTF.

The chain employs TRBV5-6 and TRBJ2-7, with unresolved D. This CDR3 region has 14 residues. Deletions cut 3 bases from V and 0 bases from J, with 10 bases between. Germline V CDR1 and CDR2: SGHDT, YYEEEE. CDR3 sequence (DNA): TGTGCCAGCAGCTCTAGTGGTGGCTCCTACGAGCAGTACTTC. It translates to CASSSSGGSYEQYF.

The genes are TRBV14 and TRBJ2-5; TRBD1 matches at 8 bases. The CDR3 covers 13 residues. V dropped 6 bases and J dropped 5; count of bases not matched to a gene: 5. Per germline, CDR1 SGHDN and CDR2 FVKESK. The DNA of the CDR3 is TGTGCCAGCAGTTCAGGGGGCAGCGAGACCCAGTACTTC. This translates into CASSSGGSETQYF.

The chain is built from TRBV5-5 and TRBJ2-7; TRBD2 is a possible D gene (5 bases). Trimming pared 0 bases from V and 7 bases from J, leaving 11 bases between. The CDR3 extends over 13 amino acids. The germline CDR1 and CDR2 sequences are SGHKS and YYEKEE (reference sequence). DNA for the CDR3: TGTGCCAGCAGCTTGGGACGCCCGGGGGAGCAGTACTTC. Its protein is CASSLGRPGEQYF.

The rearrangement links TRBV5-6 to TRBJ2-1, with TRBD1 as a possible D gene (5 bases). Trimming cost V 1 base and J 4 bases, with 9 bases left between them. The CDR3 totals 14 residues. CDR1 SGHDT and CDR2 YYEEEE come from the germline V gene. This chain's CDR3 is CASSLQGLYNEQFF. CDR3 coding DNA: TGTGCCAGCAGCTTGCAGGGCTTATACAATGAGCAGTTCTTC.